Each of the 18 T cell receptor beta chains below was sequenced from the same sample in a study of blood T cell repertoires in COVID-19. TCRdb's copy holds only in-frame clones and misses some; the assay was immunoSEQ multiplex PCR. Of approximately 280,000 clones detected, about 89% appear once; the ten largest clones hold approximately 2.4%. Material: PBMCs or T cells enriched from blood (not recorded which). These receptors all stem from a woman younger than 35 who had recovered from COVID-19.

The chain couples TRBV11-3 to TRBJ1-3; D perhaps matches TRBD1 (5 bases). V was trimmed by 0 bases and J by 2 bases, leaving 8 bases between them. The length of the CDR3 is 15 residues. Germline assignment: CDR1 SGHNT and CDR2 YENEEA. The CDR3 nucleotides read TGTGCCAGCAGCTTAGAAGGGGTTCCTGGAAACACCATATATTTT. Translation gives CASSLEGVPGNTIYF.

This chain's CDR3 is CASSLTSGHQETQYF. As DNA, the CDR3 is TGTGCCAGCAGCTTGACTAGCGGGCACCAAGAGACCCAGTACTTC. The chain recombines TRBV5-4 with TRBJ2-5; 9 nucleotides line up with TRBD2. The germline V gene encodes CDR1 SGHNT and CDR2 YYREEE (reference sequence). V trimming: 1 base; J trimming: 0 bases; junction bases outside the gene matches: 1. The CDR3 runs to 15 residues.

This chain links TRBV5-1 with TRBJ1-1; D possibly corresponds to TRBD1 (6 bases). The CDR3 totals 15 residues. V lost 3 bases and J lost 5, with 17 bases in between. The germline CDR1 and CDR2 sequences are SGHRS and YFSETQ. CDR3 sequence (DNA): TGCGCCAGCAGCTCGGGACCACAGGGTGGGACTGAAGCTTTCTTT. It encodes CASSSGPQGGTEAFF.

As DNA, the CDR3 is TGTGCCAGCAGGGGGACAGGGGAAGTGGATACGCAGTATTTT. Translating it yields CASRGTGEVDTQYF. The chain uses TRBV7-9 and TRBJ2-3; 10 bases are a match to TRBD1. Per germline, CDR1 SEHNR and CDR2 FQNEAQ (reference sequence). V shed 6 bases, J shed 6 bases, and the junction held 6 bases outside the gene matches. The CDR3 has 14 amino acids.

CDR3 bases: TGTGCCAGCTCACCATCACTAGCGGGAACGTCAGATACGCAGTATTTT. It yields the protein CASSPSLAGTSDTQYF. The chain has TRBV18 and TRBJ2-3; TRBD2 matches at 10 bases. The CDR3 has 16 residues. Trimming cost V 2 bases and J 4 bases; bases outside gene matches: 6. Germline CDR1 is KGHSH and CDR2 is LQKENI.

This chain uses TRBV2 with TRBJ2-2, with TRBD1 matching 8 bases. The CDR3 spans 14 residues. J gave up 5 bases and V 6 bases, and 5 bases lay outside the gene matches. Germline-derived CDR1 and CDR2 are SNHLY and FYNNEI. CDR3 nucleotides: TGTGCCAGCAGCCTCGACAGGGGAACCGGGGAGCTGTTTTTT. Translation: CASSLDRGTGELFF.

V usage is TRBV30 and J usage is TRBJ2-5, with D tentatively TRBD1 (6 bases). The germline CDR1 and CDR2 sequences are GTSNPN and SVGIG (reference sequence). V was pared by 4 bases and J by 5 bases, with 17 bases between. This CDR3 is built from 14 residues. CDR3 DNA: TGTGCCTGGATGACAGGACGGGGCGGGGAGACCCAGTACTTC. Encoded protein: CAWMTGRGGETQYF.

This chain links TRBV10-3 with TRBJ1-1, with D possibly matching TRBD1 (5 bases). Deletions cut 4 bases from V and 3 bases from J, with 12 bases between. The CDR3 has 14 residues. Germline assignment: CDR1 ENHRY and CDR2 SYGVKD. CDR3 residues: CAISAEGPYTEAFF. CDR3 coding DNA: TGTGCCATCAGTGCGGAGGGGCCTTACACTGAAGCTTTCTTT.

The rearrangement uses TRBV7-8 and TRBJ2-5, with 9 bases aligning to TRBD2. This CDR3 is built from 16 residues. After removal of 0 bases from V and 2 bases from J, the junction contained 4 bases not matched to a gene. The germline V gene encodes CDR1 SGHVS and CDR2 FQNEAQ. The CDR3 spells CASSLAIAGVQETQYF. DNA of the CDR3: TGTGCCAGCAGCTTAGCCATAGCGGGGGTACAAGAGACCCAGTACTTC. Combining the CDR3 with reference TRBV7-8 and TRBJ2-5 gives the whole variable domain GAGVSQSPRYKVAKRGQDVALRCDPISGHVSLFWYQQALGQGPEFLTYFQNEAQLDKSGLPSDRFFAERPEGSVSTLKIQRTQQEDSAVYLCASSLAIAGVQETQYFGPGTRLLVL.

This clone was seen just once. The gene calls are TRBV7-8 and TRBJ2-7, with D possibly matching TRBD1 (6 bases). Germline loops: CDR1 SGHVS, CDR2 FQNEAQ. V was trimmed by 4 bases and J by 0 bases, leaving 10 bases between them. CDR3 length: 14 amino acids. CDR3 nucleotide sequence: TGTGCCAGCAGCTATAGGACAGACTCCTACGAGCAGTACTTC. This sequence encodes CASSYRTDSYEQYF.

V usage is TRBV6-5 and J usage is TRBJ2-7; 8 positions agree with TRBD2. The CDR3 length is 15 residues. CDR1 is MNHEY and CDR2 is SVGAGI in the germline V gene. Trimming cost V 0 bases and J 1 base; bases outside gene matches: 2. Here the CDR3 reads CASSYSSGRSYEQYF. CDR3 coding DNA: TGTGCCAGCAGTTACTCGAGCGGGAGATCCTACGAGCAGTACTTC.

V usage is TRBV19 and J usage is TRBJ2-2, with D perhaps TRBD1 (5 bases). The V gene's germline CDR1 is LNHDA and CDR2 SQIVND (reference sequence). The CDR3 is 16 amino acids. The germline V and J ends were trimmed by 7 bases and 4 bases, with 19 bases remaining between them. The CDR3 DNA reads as TGTGCCAGTACCCCCCTGTTACAGGATTCCACCGGGGAGCTGTTTTTT. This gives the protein CASTPLLQDSTGELFF.

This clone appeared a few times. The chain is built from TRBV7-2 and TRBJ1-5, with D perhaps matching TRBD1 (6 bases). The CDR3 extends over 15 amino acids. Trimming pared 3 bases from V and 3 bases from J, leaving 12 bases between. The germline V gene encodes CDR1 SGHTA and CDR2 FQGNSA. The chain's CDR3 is CASSFDGQHNQPQHF. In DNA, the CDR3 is TGTGCCAGCAGCTTCGACGGACAGCACAATCAGCCCCAGCATTTT.

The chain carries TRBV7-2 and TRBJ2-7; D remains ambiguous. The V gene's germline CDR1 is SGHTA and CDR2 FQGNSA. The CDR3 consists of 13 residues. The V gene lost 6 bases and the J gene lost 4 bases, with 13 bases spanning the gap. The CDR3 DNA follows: TGTGCCAGCAGTCCCGGCCTCGGGTACGAGCAGTACTTC. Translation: CASSPGLGYEQYF.

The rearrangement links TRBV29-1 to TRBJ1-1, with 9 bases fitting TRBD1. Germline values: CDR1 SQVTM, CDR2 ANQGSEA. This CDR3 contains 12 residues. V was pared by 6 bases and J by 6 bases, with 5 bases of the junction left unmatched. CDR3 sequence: CSVETGGPEAFF. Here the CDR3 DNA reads TGCAGCGTCGAAACAGGGGGCCCTGAAGCTTTCTTT.

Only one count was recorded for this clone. CDR3 protein: CASSQDVEIVNSPLHF. The CDR3 DNA follows: TGTGCCAGCAGCCAAGATGTAGAGATAGTTAATTCACCCCTCCACTTT. The J gene is TRBJ1-6, the V gene TRBV3-1 (or the pseudogene TRBV3-2); no firm D call. This CDR3 is 16 amino acids long. CDR1 is LGHDT, CDR2 YNNKEL, per germline (reference sequence). Trimming left V 0 bases short and J 6 bases short, with 12 bases between.

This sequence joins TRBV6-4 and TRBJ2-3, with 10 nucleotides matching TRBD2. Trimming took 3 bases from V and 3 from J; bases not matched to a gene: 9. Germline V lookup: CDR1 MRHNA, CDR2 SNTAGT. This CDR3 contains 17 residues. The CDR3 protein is CASSESPSGSGTDTQYF. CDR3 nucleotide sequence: TGTGCCAGCAGTGAAAGTCCTAGCGGGAGTGGGACAGATACGCAGTATTTT.

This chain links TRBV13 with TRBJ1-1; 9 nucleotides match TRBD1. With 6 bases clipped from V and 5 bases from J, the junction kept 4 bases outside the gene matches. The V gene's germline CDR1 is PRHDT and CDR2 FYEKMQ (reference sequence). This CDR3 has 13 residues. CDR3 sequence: CASSPDRGTEAFF. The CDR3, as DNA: TGTGCCAGCAGTCCGGACAGGGGAACTGAAGCTTTCTTT.